These 24 T cell receptor beta chains share one sample of origin, sequenced in a study of response to subunit inactivated influenza vaccine. TCRdb reprocessed the RT-PCR reads via MiXCR and lists one record per CDR3 protein. The table shows 860,000 or so distinct CDR3 sequences, with 21% occurring only once. The sequencing used PBMCs from blood, collected roughly 5 days after vaccination. The receptors derive from a man between 50 and 59 years old who received an inactivated influenza vaccine.

This clonotype occurred a few times. The CDR3 nucleotides read TGTGCCAGTCGCGACAGGGGGCAGAACACTGAAGCTTTCTTT. Its protein product is CASRDRGQNTEAFF. This chain connects TRBV12-3 or TRBV12-4 to TRBJ1-1; TRBD1 matches at 10 bases. The CDR3 runs 14 residues. V shed 9 bases and J 1 base; nucleotides not matched to a gene: 5.

The rearrangement joins TRBV5-1 to TRBJ1-1; tentatively, D is TRBD1 (5 bases). The V end lost 4 bases, the J end lost 2 bases, and 15 bases lay between the germline ends. Germline V lookup: CDR1 SGHRS, CDR2 YFSETQ. The CDR3 consists of 15 residues. The CDR3 bases are TGCGCCAGCAGCACAGGACGCCCGAGCAACACTGAAGCTTTCTTT. This translates into CASSTGRPSNTEAFF.

This clonotype was seen a few times. The rearrangement uses TRBV4-1 and TRBJ1-1; D unclear. The CDR3 length is 15 residues. Germline assignment: CDR1 MGHRA and CDR2 YSYEKL. V dropped 4 bases and J dropped 1 base, with 13 bases sitting between them. In DNA form, the CDR3 reads TGCGCCAGCAGCCCAATCGGAGTTAAGAACACTGAAGCTTTCTTT. Translated: CASSPIGVKNTEAFF.

This clonotype showed up many times. A read error may produce the germline difference seen at one junction end. J is TRBJ1-4 and V is TRBV7-9; D is possibly TRBD1 (5 bases). The CDR3 is 10 amino acids. Per the germline V gene, CDR1 is SEHNR and CDR2 is FQNEAQ (reference sequence). The CDR3 sequence: CASSLQDLVF. CDR3 sequence (DNA): TGTGCCAGCAGCCTACAGGACTTGGTTTTT.

This clonotype showed up just a few times. This chain links TRBV20-1 with TRBJ2-1; either TRBD1 or TRBD2 may fit D (6 bases each). Germline V CDR1 and CDR2: DFQATT, SNEGSKA (reference sequence). The CDR3 spans 11 residues. The V end was cut by 4 bases, the J end by 12 bases, with 13 bases between. The CDR3, as DNA: TGCAGTGCTAAGAGGGGGGTGGGGCAGTTCTTC. Protein: CSAKRGVGQFF.

This clonotype was observed many times. The V call is TRBV6-6, the J call TRBJ2-7; D unresolved. V was pared by 2 bases and J by 1 base, with 6 bases between. Germline lookup yields CDR1 MNHNY and CDR2 SVGAGI (reference sequence). The length of the CDR3 is 13 residues. The CDR3 nucleotides read TGTGCCAGCAGTTACGGGCCGTCCTACGAGCAGTACTTC. It yields the protein CASSYGPSYEQYF.

The chain uses TRBV20-1 and TRBJ2-2; the match to TRBD2 covers 8 bases. The length of the CDR3 is 15 residues. The V gene's germline CDR1 is DFQATT and CDR2 SNEGSKA (reference sequence). V shed 6 bases, J shed 6 bases, and the junction held 12 bases outside the gene matches. The CDR3 DNA sequence: TGCAGTGCGAGGTCGGGACTAGACATCTCCGGGGAGCTGTTTTTT. This gives the protein CSARSGLDISGELFF.

V is TRBV7-2 and J is TRBJ1-1; 9 bases line up with TRBD1. The CDR3 covers 14 residues. Trimming removed 0 bases from V and 10 bases from J; junction bases left unmatched: 6. Germline V CDR1 and CDR2: SGHTA, FQGNSA. The DNA of the CDR3 is TGTGCCAGCAGCTTAGCGGGGACAGGGAGCGCAGCTTTCTTT. Encoded protein: CASSLAGTGSAAFF.

The genes are TRBV27 and TRBJ1-2; possibly TRBD1 for D (5 bases). V was pared by 3 bases and J by 4 bases, with 15 bases between. Germline V CDR1 and CDR2: MNHEY, SMNVEV (reference sequence). CDR3 size: 15 residues. For the CDR3, the DNA is TGTGCCAGCAGTTTTGGAGTAGACAGCCCCTATGGCTACACCTTC. Its translation: CASSFGVDSPYGYTF.

The chain joins TRBV14 to TRBJ2-5, with TRBD2 identical over 8 bases. CDR1 SGHDN and CDR2 FVKESK come from the germline V gene. V trimming: 0 bases; J trimming: 2 bases; junction bases outside the gene matches: 5. The CDR3 contains 16 residues. The CDR3 nucleotides are TGTGCCAGCAGCCAAGAGGGACTAGATCTACAAGAGACCCAGTACTTC. It specifies CASSQEGLDLQETQYF.

This chain uses TRBV15 with TRBJ2-5, with 7 nucleotides matching TRBD1. With V trimmed by 3 bases and J by 3 bases, 7 bases remained unmatched. Germline lookup yields CDR1 LNHNV and CDR2 YYDKDF (reference sequence). This CDR3 comprises 15 residues. CDR3 sequence: CATSRAKQGKETQYF. The CDR3 DNA is TGTGCCACCAGCAGGGCGAAACAGGGGAAAGAGACCCAGTACTTC.

The genes are TRBV20-1 and TRBJ2-1; the D gene is possibly TRBD2 (6 bases). Germline CDR1 DFQATT, CDR2 SNEGSKA (reference sequence). Between the trimmed V and J ends, which lost 5 bases and 5 bases, there was a span of 13 bases. The CDR3 totals 13 residues. Written as DNA, the CDR3 is TGCAGTGCTCGACTAGAAAATAACAATGAGCAGTTCTTC. As protein: CSARLENNNEQFF.

The chain carries TRBV20-1 and TRBJ2-3, with TRBD2 matching 13 bases. Losses at the gene ends were 5 bases for V and 8 bases for J; bases not matched to a gene: 4. The length of the CDR3 is 13 residues. Germline V gives CDR1 DFQATT, CDR2 SNEGSKA (reference sequence). For the CDR3, the DNA is TGCAGTGCTCCAGGACTAGCGGGGGTTACGCAGTATTTT. It is translated as CSAPGLAGVTQYF.

The chain recombines TRBV9 with TRBJ2-2; 10 bases match TRBD2. Germline loops: CDR1 SGDLS, CDR2 YYNGEE. The CDR3 length is 15 residues. With 4 bases clipped from V and 4 bases from J, the junction kept 4 bases outside the gene matches. CDR3 amino acids: CASSRTSGITGELFF. The CDR3 DNA sequence: TGTGCCAGCAGCCGGACTAGCGGTATCACCGGGGAGCTGTTTTTT.

This clonotype was recorded a few times. In DNA form, the CDR3 reads TGTGCCAGCAGCCAGTTGGGACAGGGGAACACTGAAGCTTTCTTT. Translating gives CASSQLGQGNTEAFF. The chain joins TRBV16 to TRBJ1-1; 9 positions agree with TRBD1. With V trimmed by 3 bases and J by 1 base, 3 bases remained unmatched. Germline V gene data show CDR1 as KGHSY and CDR2 as FQNENV. The CDR3 extends over 15 amino acids.

This clonotype has more than one count but fewer than ten. This chain connects TRBV7-9 to TRBJ1-6; D is uncertain. The V end lost 4 bases, the J end lost 4 bases, and 11 bases lay between the germline ends. This CDR3 has 15 residues. From germline, CDR1 is SEHNR and CDR2 FQNEAQ (reference sequence). The CDR3 reads CASSSLNQYNSPLHF. The CDR3 DNA sequence: TGTGCCAGCAGCTCCCTTAACCAGTATAATTCACCCCTCCACTTT.

Turning to this clonotype: An end of the junction does not agree with germline; a read error may underlie this. The chain links TRBV7-2 to TRBJ2-1, with 10 positions matching TRBD2. This CDR3 comprises 13 residues. Per the germline V gene, CDR1 is SGHTA and CDR2 is FQGNSA. The CDR3 reads CASSLAPSGRAVF. The CDR3, as DNA: TGTGCCAGCAGCTTAGCGCCCAGCGGGAGGGCGGTTTTC.

Only one count was recorded for this clonotype. The rearrangement uses TRBV29-1 and TRBJ2-6; no definite D call. The germline V gene has CDR1 SQVTM and CDR2 ANQGSEA. Trimming removed 7 bases from V and 4 bases from J, with 8 bases in between. The CDR3 has 12 amino acids. The CDR3 spells CSGVIGANVLTF. CDR3 sequence (DNA): TGCAGCGGGGTCATAGGGGCCAACGTCCTGACTTTC.

V usage is TRBV7-9 and J usage is TRBJ2-2; 12 positions match TRBD2. V shed 4 bases and J 6 bases; nucleotides not matched to a gene: 6. Germline-derived CDR1 and CDR2 are SEHNR and FQNEAQ (reference sequence). The CDR3 has 16 residues. The CDR3 bases are TGTGCCAGCAGCTCCCGACTAGCGGGAGACCCCGGGGAGCTGTTTTTT. Its translation: CASSSRLAGDPGELFF.

This clonotype has more than one count but fewer than ten. V usage is TRBV7-9 and J usage is TRBJ2-1, with a tentative D call TRBD1 (7 bases). This CDR3 has 16 residues. Trimming removed 3 bases from V and 0 bases from J, with 12 bases in between. Germline lookup yields CDR1 SEHNR and CDR2 FQNEAQ (reference sequence). CDR3 region: CASSFSQGGSYNEQFF. CDR3 in DNA: TGTGCCAGCAGCTTCTCTCAGGGGGGCTCCTACAATGAGCAGTTCTTC. Together with reference TRBV7-9 and TRBJ2-1, the CDR3 gives the full variable domain: DTGVSQNPRHKITKRGQNVTFRCDPISEHNRLYWYRQTLGQGPEFLTYFQNEAQLEKSRLLSDRFSAERPKGSFSTLEIQRTEQGDSAMYLCASSFSQGGSYNEQFFGPGTRLTVL.

V is TRBV19 and J is TRBJ2-5; 9 nucleotides agree with TRBD2. Germline V CDR1 and CDR2: LNHDA, SQIVND (reference sequence). The length of the CDR3 is 16 residues. Trimming took 4 bases from V and 2 from J; bases not matched to a gene: 8. The CDR3 reads CASSTDLLAGQETQYF. In DNA, the CDR3 is TGTGCCAGTAGTACCGACCTCCTAGCGGGACAAGAGACCCAGTACTTC.

V usage is TRBV12-3 or TRBV12-4 and J usage is TRBJ2-3; 7 bases fit TRBD2. V was clipped by 1 base and J by 2 bases; unmatched bases: 3. This CDR3 contains 15 residues. The CDR3 nucleotides are TGTGCCAGCAGTTTAGTTGCGGGGGTCACAGATACGCAGTATTTT. Translation gives CASSLVAGVTDTQYF.

The chain employs TRBV30 and TRBJ2-7, with TRBD1 as a possible D gene (5 bases). V was pared by 2 bases and J by 5 bases, with 16 bases between. This CDR3 has 14 amino acids. The germline V gene has CDR1 GTSNPN and CDR2 SVGIG (reference sequence). The CDR3 region has the DNA TGTGCCTGGAGTCTAGGGCAGGGATTTAACGAGCAGTACTTC. Its translation is CAWSLGQGFNEQYF. The complete variable domain, with remaining parts taken from reference TRBV30 and TRBJ2-7, reads SQTIHQWPATLVQPVGSPLSLECTVEGTSNPNLYWYRQAAGRGLQLLFYSVGIGQISSEVPQNLSASRPQDRQFILSSKKLLLSDSGFYLCAWSLGQGFNEQYFGPGTRLTVT.

Only a few counts were recorded for this clonotype. This chain links TRBV6-2 or TRBV6-3 with TRBJ1-2, with a possible D match to TRBD1 (5 bases). Germline loops: CDR1 MNHEY, CDR2 SVGEGT. Trimming left V 6 bases short and J 2 bases short, with 13 bases between. This CDR3 has 14 residues. CDR3 nucleotide sequence: TGTGCCAGCAGCGGTGCCAGGGCAAACTATGGCTACACCTTC. This codes for CASSGARANYGYTF.